This T cell receptor beta chain was sequenced in a study of blood T cell repertoires in COVID-19. In germline, CDR1 is MDHEN, CDR2 SYDVKM. The V gene end was trimmed by 6 bases and the J gene end by 5 bases; junction bases not matched to a gene: 10. The CDR3 extends over 15 amino acids. Original data processing: Reference gene primer amplification in the assay estimated nucleated cell counts. Only in-frame clones appear in the TCRdb table, and some are missing; sequencing was by immunoSEQ multiplex PCR. The V and J calls and clone size come from that table; D and trimming were worked out from the DNA. The table lists more than 85,000 clones, roughly 87% of them singletons.

This chain uses TRBV28 with TRBJ2-7; 10 bases are a match to TRBD1. This receptor was taken from an elderly man with acute or convalescent COVID-19. Sequencing was performed on peripheral blood. The CDR3 coding sequence is TGTGCCAGCAGGTTCCCCGGGACAGGGGTAAACGAGCAGTACTTC. This gives the protein CASRFPGTGVNEQYF.